The next 32 T cell receptor beta chains were all read from a single sample in a study of response to subunit inactivated influenza vaccine (dated by TCRdb to 2017 to 2018). Library preparation employed RT-PCR. The reads were generated on an Illumina HiSeq 2500. TCRdb itself trimmed the public reads at Q25 with fastp, ran MiXCR and retained productive beta chains. Rows are unified per CDR3 protein, each entry keeping the most common DNA and genes. In all, the sample holds approximately 520,000 distinct CDR3 sequences, and 16% of those were seen once. Of the sample, less than 4% is held by the ten largest clones. The material sequenced was CD4+ T cells sorted from PBMCs, taken less than 30 months after vaccination. The receptors here all came from a man in his fifties or sixties who received an inactivated influenza vaccine. Donor details come from another sample of the same person, matched by shared clones.

The J gene is TRBJ1-4, the V gene TRBV5-1, with D perhaps matching TRBD1 (5 bases). The V and J ends lost 3 bases and 1 base respectively, with 7 bases between them. CDR1 and CDR2 from the germline V gene are SGHRS and YFSETQ. This CDR3 is 14 amino acids long. The CDR3, as DNA: TGCGCCAGCAGCTGGGGACGAACTAATGAAAAACTGTTTTTT. This translates into CASSWGRTNEKLFF.

In this sample, this clonotype turned up once. The CDR3 reads CSARSGGTQGTQYF. The CDR3 DNA is TGCAGTGCCAGAAGTGGGGGGACCCAGGGGACGCAGTATTTT. The V gene is TRBV20-1, the J gene TRBJ2-3; D assignment may be TRBD1 or TRBD2 (6 bases each). Trimming took off 6 bases at V and 9 bases at J, with 22 bases between the two ends. The CDR3 extends over 14 amino acids. Germline V gene lookup returns CDR1 DFQATT and CDR2 SNEGSKA (reference sequence).

The V gene is TRBV12-3 or TRBV12-4, the J gene TRBJ2-7; 9 nucleotides line up with TRBD2. V was pared by 3 bases and J by 1 base, with 7 bases of the junction left unmatched. The CDR3 is 16 residues long. The CDR3: CASSFRSGSLSYEQYF. The CDR3 DNA follows: TGTGCCAGCAGTTTCCGTAGCGGGAGCCTTTCCTACGAGCAGTACTTC.

This clonotype was observed a few times. V gene TRBV6-5 combines with J gene TRBJ1-2; D possibly corresponds to TRBD1 (6 bases). Germline V gene lookup returns CDR1 MNHEY and CDR2 SVGAGI. Trimming left V 0 bases short and J 0 bases short, with 11 bases between. The CDR3 sequence is 16 residues long. CDR3 nucleotide sequence: TGTGCCAGCAGTTACTCGACGACAGGCGCTAACTATGGCTACACCTTC. Translation gives CASSYSTTGANYGYTF.

V is TRBV6-2 or TRBV6-3 and J is TRBJ2-7; D may be TRBD1 (5 bases). Germline loops: CDR1 MNHEY, CDR2 SVGEGT. V lost 4 bases and J 4 bases, leaving 17 bases between the germline ends. The CDR3 contains 15 residues. This chain's CDR3 is CASSSRAQRLYEQYF. The CDR3 region has the DNA TGTGCCAGCAGTTCCAGGGCCCAAAGGTTGTACGAGCAGTACTTC.

In its sample, this clonotype was seen many times. The chain employs TRBV20-1 and TRBJ2-1; D uncertain. CDR1 and CDR2 from the germline V gene are DFQATT and SNEGSKA (reference sequence). V gave up 4 bases and J gave up 7 bases, with 11 bases separating them. The CDR3 spans 12 residues. CDR3 loop: CSATSPVNEQFF. CDR3 sequence (DNA): TGCAGTGCTACAAGTCCAGTGAATGAGCAGTTCTTC.

The V call is TRBV2, the J call TRBJ2-7; TRBD1 matches 10 bases. With 2 bases clipped from V and 1 base from J, the junction kept 5 bases outside the gene matches. The germline V gene has CDR1 SNHLY and CDR2 FYNNEI. This CDR3 has 16 residues. CDR3 region: CASSEILGQGSYEQYF. DNA of the CDR3: TGTGCCAGCAGTGAAATATTGGGACAGGGGTCCTACGAGCAGTACTTC.

A few counts support this clonotype. This chain joins TRBV12-3 or TRBV12-4 and TRBJ1-2; 10 positions agree with TRBD1. The CDR3 runs 15 residues. V gave up 3 bases and J gave up 7 bases; unmatched junction bases: 8. As DNA, the CDR3 is TGTGCCAGCAGTTTCGGGGACAGGGGTTTTTCTGGCTACACCTTC. This sequence encodes CASSFGDRGFSGYTF.

This clonotype occurred a few times. The gene calls are TRBV5-1 and TRBJ2-7; TRBD1 matches at 7 bases. CDR3 length equals 16 residues. V lost 0 bases to trimming and J lost 4 bases; unmatched junction nucleotides: 10. Germline values: CDR1 SGHRS, CDR2 YFSETQ. CDR3 sequence (DNA): TGCGCCAGCAGCTTGGTCCCCGGGACAGAAGTTTACGAGCAGTACTTC. Encoded protein: CASSLVPGTEVYEQYF.

This clonotype was counted only a few times. This rearrangement joins TRBV20-1 to TRBJ2-5; 7 bases agree with TRBD1. After removal of 4 bases from V and 2 bases from J, the junction contained 10 bases not matched to a gene. The germline gives CDR1 DFQATT, CDR2 SNEGSKA (reference sequence). The CDR3 spans 15 residues. The CDR3 DNA is TGCAGTGCTACTCCATCTCAGGGGGATCAAGAGACCCAGTACTTC. Protein product: CSATPSQGDQETQYF.

A few counts support this clonotype. The chain links TRBV28 to TRBJ1-5; no clear D. Trimming left V 4 bases short and J 1 base short, with 14 bases between. CDR3 length: 16 residues. The germline gives CDR1 MDHEN, CDR2 SYDVKM. The CDR3 here is CASSSAGEGSNQPQHF. The DNA of the CDR3 is TGTGCCAGCAGTTCCGCCGGGGAGGGCAGCAATCAGCCCCAGCATTTT. The entire variable domain, with the rest obtained from reference TRBV28 and TRBJ1-5, is as follows: DVKVTQSSRYLVKRTGEKVFLECVQDMDHENMFWYRQDPGLGLRLIYFSYDVKMKEKGDIPEGYSVSREKKERFSLILESASTNQTSMYLCASSSAGEGSNQPQHFGDGTRLSIL.

This clonotype appeared a few times. The chain is built from TRBV29-1 and TRBJ1-2; a weak D match, TRBD1 (6 bases). From germline, CDR1 is SQVTM and CDR2 ANQGSEA. There are 12 residues in the CDR3. V was pared by 6 bases and J by 5 bases, with 13 bases between. CDR3 loop: CSVAGVEYGYTF. In nucleotides, the CDR3 is TGCAGCGTGGCAGGGGTAGAGTATGGCTACACCTTC.

The CDR3 DNA is TGTGCCATCAGTGGGAACAGTGTCACTGAAGCTTTCTTT. Its protein is CAISGNSVTEAFF. This chain connects TRBV10-3 to TRBJ1-1; D unresolved. The V end was cut by 4 bases, the J end by 4 bases, with 10 bases between. The CDR3 runs to 13 residues. Germline V CDR1 and CDR2: ENHRY, SYGVKD.

The chain has TRBV29-1 and TRBJ2-2; possibly TRBD2 for D (7 bases). CDR3 length: 14 amino acids. The V end was cut by 7 bases, the J end by 4 bases, with 16 bases between. Per the germline V gene, CDR1 is SQVTM and CDR2 is ANQGSEA. The chain's CDR3 is CSAGEGGRTGELFF. CDR3 in DNA: TGCAGCGCAGGCGAGGGGGGGCGCACCGGGGAGCTGTTTTTT.

The V gene is TRBV29-1, the J gene TRBJ1-1, with unresolved D. Per the germline V gene, CDR1 is SQVTM and CDR2 is ANQGSEA. V lost 4 bases to trimming and J lost 4 bases, with 4 bases between them. The CDR3 is 10 residues long. CDR3 coding DNA: TGCAGCGTTGCTCTCACTGAAGCTTTCTTT. This sequence encodes CSVALTEAFF.

The genes are TRBV9 and TRBJ2-1, with 8 positions matching TRBD1. Unmatched junction bases numbered 5, after V lost 0 bases and J lost 9 bases. CDR1 and CDR2 (germline): SGDLS, YYNGEE. This CDR3 contains 14 residues. The CDR3 loop is CASSVVGQGGEQFF. CDR3 nucleotide sequence: TGTGCCAGCAGCGTAGTAGGACAGGGCGGTGAGCAGTTCTTC.

This clonotype turned up a few times. The genes are TRBV7-2 and TRBJ2-7; 9 positions agree with TRBD1. The CDR3 is made up of 15 amino acids. V was pared by 4 bases and J by 0 bases, with 4 bases of the junction left unmatched. Germline V gene data show CDR1 as SGHTA and CDR2 as FQGNSA. CDR3 nucleotide sequence: TGTGCCAGCAGCTCACAGGGGGCGTCCTCCTACGAGCAGTACTTC. Its translation is CASSSQGASSYEQYF.

The CDR3 bases are TGTGCCAGCAGCCCCCGCCCAGGGACTAACACTGAAGCTTTCTTT. Protein: CASSPRPGTNTEAFF. The chain uses TRBV7-9 and TRBJ1-1; D perhaps matches TRBD1 (5 bases). CDR1 SEHNR and CDR2 FQNEAQ come from the germline V gene (reference sequence). V shed 5 bases and J shed 2 bases, with 15 bases lying between them. The CDR3 totals 15 residues.

This clonotype was observed a few times. The rearrangement links TRBV29-1 to TRBJ2-2; 9 bases are a match to TRBD2. V was pared by 5 bases and J by 7 bases, with 8 bases of the junction left unmatched. Germline-derived CDR1 and CDR2 are SQVTM and ANQGSEA. The CDR3 has 14 residues. CDR3 bases: TGCAGCGTTAGGCCTAGCGGGACGGGCGGGGAGCTGTTTTTT. Translated: CSVRPSGTGGELFF.

This clonotype was counted between two and nine times. The chain uses TRBV19 and TRBJ2-1; TRBD1 aligns across 9 bases. The J segment lost 8 bases and the V segment lost 6 bases, leaving 11 bases of the junction unmatched. The CDR3 spans 15 residues. Looked up from germline, CDR1 is LNHDA and CDR2 is SQIVND (reference sequence). The CDR3 spells CASSPTGGSTDEQFF. The CDR3 DNA is TGTGCCAGTAGCCCAACAGGGGGCTCCACGGATGAGCAGTTCTTC.

Remarks on this clonotype: This CDR3 fails to terminate in the conserved phenylalanine or tryptophan, so it likely reflects a read error. The DNA is omitted, as the CDR3 cannot be located on it reliably, and the CDR3 follows TCRdb's listing. The genes are TRBV4-1 and TRBJ2-7. The germline V gene has CDR1 MGHRA and CDR2 YSYEKL. The CDR3 comprises 8 residues, both ends counted. The CDR3 is CASSQPLL.

This sequence joins TRBV11-2 and TRBJ1-3; D possibly corresponds to TRBD1 (6 bases). CDR1 and CDR2 from the germline V gene are SGHAT and FQNNGV. This CDR3 has 16 residues. V was pared by 5 bases and J by 0 bases, with 14 bases between. CDR3 coding DNA: TGTGCCAGCAGCCCCCTGACAGGCCGCTCTGGAAACACCATATATTTT. Translation: CASSPLTGRSGNTIYF.

This clonotype occurred a few times. The gene calls are TRBV29-1 and TRBJ1-5; TRBD1 aligns across 7 bases. CDR3 length: 13 amino acids. The V gene's germline CDR1 is SQVTM and CDR2 ANQGSEA. V gave up 6 bases and J gave up 3 bases; unmatched junction bases: 5. CDR3 in DNA: TGCAGCGTGGGACAGTTTCCCAATCAGCCCCAGCATTTT. Its protein product is CSVGQFPNQPQHF.

V and J are TRBV6-2 or TRBV6-3 and TRBJ2-7; TRBD1 is a possible D gene (6 bases). Looked up from germline, CDR1 is MNHEY and CDR2 is SVGEGT. The CDR3 consists of 15 residues. Between the trimmed V and J ends, which lost 0 bases and 5 bases, there was a span of 14 bases. CDR3 in amino acids: CASSYSPRQVHEQYF. CDR3 DNA sequence: TGTGCCAGCAGTTACTCGCCGAGACAGGTCCACGAGCAGTACTTC.

This clonotype was seen many times. The chain joins TRBV18 to TRBJ2-5; 9 positions agree with TRBD2. In germline, CDR1 is KGHSH, CDR2 LQKENI. The CDR3 is 17 residues long. The J segment lost 1 base and the V segment lost 3 bases, leaving 9 bases of the junction unmatched. CDR3 loop: CASSPGLLAGFQETQYF. CDR3 nucleotide sequence: TGTGCCAGCTCACCGGGGCTACTAGCGGGTTTCCAAGAGACCCAGTACTTC.

This clonotype has ten or more counts. This chain connects TRBV11-2 to TRBJ1-1; possibly TRBD1 for D (6 bases). Trimming took off 5 bases at V and 1 base at J, with 11 bases between the two ends. The CDR3 is made up of 14 amino acids. Germline V CDR1 and CDR2: SGHAT, FQNNGV. CDR3 nucleotide sequence: TGTGCCAGCAGCCACAGGACAGAGAACACTGAAGCTTTCTTT. Translating gives CASSHRTENTEAFF.

This clonotype has at least ten counts. The chain is built from TRBV20-1 and TRBJ2-3; 8 positions match TRBD2. Looked up from germline, CDR1 is DFQATT and CDR2 is SNEGSKA (reference sequence). CDR3 length: 14 residues. With 4 bases clipped from V and 3 bases from J, the junction kept 6 bases outside the gene matches. CDR3 sequence: CSATSGRATDTQYF. As DNA, the CDR3 is TGCAGTGCTACGAGCGGGAGAGCTACAGATACGCAGTATTTT.

V gene TRBV28 combines with J gene TRBJ1-2, with 9 bases matching TRBD1. With 6 bases clipped from V and 5 bases from J, the junction kept 7 bases outside the gene matches. Germline CDR1 and CDR2: MDHEN and SYDVKM. This CDR3 is 14 amino acids long. This chain's CDR3 is CASSSDRGAYGYTF. CDR3 bases: TGTGCCAGCAGCTCCGACAGGGGGGCATATGGCTACACCTTC.

This clonotype was detected only a few times. This chain links TRBV20-1 with TRBJ2-7; 7 nucleotides agree with TRBD1. The CDR3 runs 13 residues. Per the germline V gene, CDR1 is DFQATT and CDR2 is SNEGSKA (reference sequence). The junction had 8 bases not matched to a gene; V was cut back by 4 bases and J by 5 bases. Here the CDR3 reads CSATQDRAHEQYF. CDR3 bases: TGCAGTGCTACTCAAGACAGGGCCCACGAGCAGTACTTC.

The CDR3 reads CASRPTGVNTGELFF. The DNA for the CDR3 is TGTGCCAGCAGACCGACAGGGGTAAACACCGGGGAGCTGTTTTTT. The V call is TRBV5-6, the J call TRBJ2-2, with 8 bases identical to TRBD1. V shed 5 bases and J 2 bases; nucleotides not matched to a gene: 5. From germline, CDR1 is SGHDT and CDR2 YYEEEE. CDR3 length: 15 residues.

Only a few counts were recorded for this clonotype. The chain links TRBV25-1 to TRBJ1-1; TRBD1 is a possible D gene (5 bases). Germline CDR1 reads MGHDK; CDR2 reads SYGVNS. This CDR3 is 15 amino acids long. Trimming cost V 4 bases and J 3 bases, with 15 bases left between them. The CDR3 is CASSGWGRGDTEAFF. In nucleotides, the CDR3 is TGTGCCAGCAGTGGATGGGGACGAGGGGACACTGAAGCTTTCTTT.

This clonotype has a handful of counts. This chain links TRBV20-1 with TRBJ2-1, with 7 bases that match TRBD1. After removal of 2 bases from V and 0 bases from J, the junction contained 4 bases not matched to a gene. The CDR3 runs to 15 residues. In germline, CDR1 is DFQATT, CDR2 SNEGSKA (reference sequence). For the CDR3, the DNA is TGCAGTGCTAGAAAGACAGGGCGCTCCTACAATGAGCAGTTCTTC. Translated, it gives CSARKTGRSYNEQFF.